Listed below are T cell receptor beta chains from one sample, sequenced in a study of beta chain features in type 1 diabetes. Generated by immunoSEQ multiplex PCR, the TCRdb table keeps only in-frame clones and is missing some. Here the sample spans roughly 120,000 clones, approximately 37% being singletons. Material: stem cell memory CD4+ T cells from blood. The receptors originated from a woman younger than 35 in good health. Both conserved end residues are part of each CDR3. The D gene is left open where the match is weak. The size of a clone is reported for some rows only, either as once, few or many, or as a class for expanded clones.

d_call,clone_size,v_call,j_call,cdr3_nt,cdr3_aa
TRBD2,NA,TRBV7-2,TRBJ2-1,TGTGCCAGCAGCTTAGGATTAGCGGGAGGGTACAATGAGCAGTTCTTC,CASSLGLAGGYNEQFF
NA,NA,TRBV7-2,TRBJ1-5,TGTGCCAGCAGCTTAGACAGGGCTCAGCCCCAGCATTTT,CASSLDRAQPQHF
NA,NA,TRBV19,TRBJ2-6,TGTGCCAGTAAGCAGGGAACACACTCTGGGGCCAACGTCCTGACTTTC,CASKQGTHSGANVLTF
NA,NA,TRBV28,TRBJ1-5,TGTGCCAGCAGTCCGACGGTCCGGGATCAGCCCCAGCATTTT,CASSPTVRDQPQHF
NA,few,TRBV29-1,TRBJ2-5,TGCAGCGTTGACGGGCAGGGAGAGACCCAGTACTTC,CSVDGQGETQYF
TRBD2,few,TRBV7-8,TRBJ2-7,TGTGCCAGCAGCTTAGGGCAACTAGCGGGAGCGGCTTTCGAGCAGTACTTC,CASSLGQLAGAAFEQYF
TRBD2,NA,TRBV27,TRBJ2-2,TGTGCCAGCAGTTCGGGACTAGCGCTGAACACCGGGGAGCTGTTTTTT,CASSSGLALNTGELFF
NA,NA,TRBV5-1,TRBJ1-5,TGCGCCAGCAGCTTAAGCGGCCTTGATGGTCAACCCCAGCATTTT,CASSLSGLDGQPQHF
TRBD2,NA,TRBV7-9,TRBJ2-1,TGTGCCAGCAGCTTAGCGTGGGGACTAGGATTGCTCAATGAGCAGTTCTTC,CASSLAWGLGLLNEQFF
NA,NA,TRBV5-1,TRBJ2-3,TGCGCCAGCAGCGGCCCCTCAGGAGATACGCAGTATTTT,CASSGPSGDTQYF
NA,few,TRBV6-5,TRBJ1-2,TGTGCCAGCCGAGGCGAGATCGGCTGGGGCTACACCTTC,CASRGEIGWGYTF
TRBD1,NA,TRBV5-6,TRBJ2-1,TGTGCCAGCAGCTTGGGGGTAGGGACAGGGGTGTTCTTC,CASSLGVGTGVFF
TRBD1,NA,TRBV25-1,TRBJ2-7,TGTGCCAGCAGCCAACAGGGGAACGGGCACGAGCAGTACTTC,CASSQQGNGHEQYF
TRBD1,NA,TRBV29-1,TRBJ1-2,TGCAGCGTTGAAGGCTCGGGACAGGGGGGCTATGGCTACACCTTC,CSVEGSGQGGYGYTF
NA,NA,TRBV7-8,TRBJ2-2,TGTGCCAGCAGTTCGGAGGGTTTAAACACCGGGGAGCTGTTTTTT,CASSSEGLNTGELFF
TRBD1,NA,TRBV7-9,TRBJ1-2,TGTGCCAGCAGCCCGGGACAGCTTAACTATGGCTACACCTTC,CASSPGQLNYGYTF
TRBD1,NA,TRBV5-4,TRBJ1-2,TGTGCCAGCAGCGCCTGGACAGGGCTAGATAACTATGGCTACACCTTC,CASSAWTGLDNYGYTF
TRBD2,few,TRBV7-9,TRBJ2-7,TGTGCCAGCAGCCCAACTAGCGGGAGAACCTACGAGCAGTACTTC,CASSPTSGRTYEQYF
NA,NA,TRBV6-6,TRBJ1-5,TGTGCCAGCAGTGGATTCAGGGGCCCGGGCCAGCCCCAGCATTTT,CASSGFRGPGQPQHF
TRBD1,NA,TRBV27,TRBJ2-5,TGTGCCAGCAGTCTAGGACGTGGCCCTGGGGGACAGCAAGAGACCCAGTACTTC,CASSLGRGPGGQQETQYF
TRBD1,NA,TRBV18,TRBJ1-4,TGTGCCAGCTCCGACAGGGGGCGAGAGAAACTGTTTTTT,CASSDRGREKLFF
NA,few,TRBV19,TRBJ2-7,TGTGCCAGTAGTAGAGCCACAGGGAACAACGAGCAGTACTTC,CASSRATGNNEQYF
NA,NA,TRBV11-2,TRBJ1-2,TGTGCCAGCAGCTTAGGTCGCGACAGGGGCTACACCTTC,CASSLGRDRGYTF
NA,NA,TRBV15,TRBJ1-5,TGTGCCACCTGCAGGGGTGGGTCGGGTCAGCCCCAGCATTTT,CATCRGGSGQPQHF
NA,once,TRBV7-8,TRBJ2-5,TGTGCCAGCAGCTTGGGGGCTAGCGGAGAGACCCAGTACTTC,CASSLGASGETQYF
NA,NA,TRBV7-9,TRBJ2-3,TGTGCCAGCAGGCAGGATTTTAGCACAGATACGCAGTATTTT,CASRQDFSTDTQYF
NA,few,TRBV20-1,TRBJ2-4,TGCAGTGCTAGAATTACGGGGAATCAGTACTTC,CSARITGNQYF
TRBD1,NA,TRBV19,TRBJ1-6,TGTGCCAGTGCCGCGGGACAGGATAATTCACCCCTCCACTTT,CASAAGQDNSPLHF
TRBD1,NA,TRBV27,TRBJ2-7,TGTGCCAGCAGGGGGGGGACAGGGGCTACCTACGAGCAGTACTTC,CASRGGTGATYEQYF
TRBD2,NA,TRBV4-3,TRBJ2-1,TGCGCCAGCAGCCAAGATCGGGGGACTAGCGGGAGACACAACAATGAGCAGTTCTTC,CASSQDRGTSGRHNNEQFF
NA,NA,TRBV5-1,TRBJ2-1,TGCGCCAGCAGCTTGCGGGAGAATGAGCAGTTCTTC,CASSLRENEQFF
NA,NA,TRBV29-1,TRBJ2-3,TGCAGCGTTGCTGGGCCCCCAGATACGCAGTATTTT,CSVAGPPDTQYF
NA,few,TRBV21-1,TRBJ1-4,TGTGCCAGCAGCCTTGGGGGCGGTGAAAAACTGTTTTTT,CASSLGGGEKLFF
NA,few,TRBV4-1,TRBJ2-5,TGCGCCAGCAGCCACCCCAGACAGGAGACCCAGTACTTC,CASSHPRQETQYF
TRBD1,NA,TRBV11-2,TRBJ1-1,TGTGCCAGCAGCCCACAGGGGTCCACTGAAGCTTTCTTT,CASSPQGSTEAFF
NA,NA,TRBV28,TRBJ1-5,TGTGCCAGCAGTTTACGGGGTGGCGGTAATCAGCCCCAGCATTTT,CASSLRGGGNQPQHF
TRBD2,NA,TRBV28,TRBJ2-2,TGTGCCAGCAGTTTTCTTCGGGGGGCCGGGGAGCTGTTTTTT,CASSFLRGAGELFF
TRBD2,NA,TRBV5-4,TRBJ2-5,TGTGCCAGCAGCTCCCAGGGAGCGGGGAAAGAGACCCAGTACTTC,CASSSQGAGKETQYF
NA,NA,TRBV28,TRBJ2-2,TGTGCCAGCAGCCTACTGAGCACCGGGGAGCTGTTTTTT,CASSLLSTGELFF
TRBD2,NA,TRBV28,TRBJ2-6,TGTGCCAGCAGAGTTACTAGCGGGAGAATTGGGGCCAACGTCCTGACTTTC,CASRVTSGRIGANVLTF
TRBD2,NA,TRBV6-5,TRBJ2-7,TGTGCCAGCAGTGGACTAGCGGGAGAATACGAGCAGTACTTC,CASSGLAGEYEQYF
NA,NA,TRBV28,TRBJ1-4,TGTGCCAGCAATCGGGGGAATGAAAAACTGTTTTTT,CASNRGNEKLFF
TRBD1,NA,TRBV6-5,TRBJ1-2,TGTGCCAGCAGAAAACCCGGACAGGGAGGCTCTGGCTACACCTTC,CASRKPGQGGSGYTF
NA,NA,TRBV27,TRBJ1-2,TGTGCCAGCACCGCCTGGACGGGCAGGGGAGTCGAGGTTAACTATGGCTACACCTTC,CASTAWTGRGVEVNYGYTF
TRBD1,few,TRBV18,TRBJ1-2,TGTGCCAGCTCACCACGGGAGGACAGGAGAAGAAGGTCTGGCTACACCTTC,CASSPREDRRRRSGYTF
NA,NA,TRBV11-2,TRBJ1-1,TGTGCCAGCAGCTTAGTTTTCAGTATCACTGAAGCTTTCTTT,CASSLVFSITEAFF
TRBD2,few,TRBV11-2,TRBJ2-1,TGTGCCAGCAGTTCGGTAGCGGGAGGGCTATACAATGAGCAGTTCTTC,CASSSVAGGLYNEQFF
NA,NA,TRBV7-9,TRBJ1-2,TGTGCCAGCAGCCGCGGGTATCCCCCGGGCTACACCTTC,CASSRGYPPGYTF
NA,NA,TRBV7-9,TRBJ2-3,TGTGCCAGCAGGCGGACACGTGATACGCAGTATTTT,CASRRTRDTQYF
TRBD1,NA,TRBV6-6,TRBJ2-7,TGTGCCAGCATCTCAAACAGGGGCTACGAGCAGTACTTC,CASISNRGYEQYF
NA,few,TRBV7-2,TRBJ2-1,TGTGCCAGCAGCTTAGTTTATGGGGGCGGACTCTCCTACAATGAGCAGTTCTTC,CASSLVYGGGLSYNEQFF
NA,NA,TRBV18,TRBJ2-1,TGTGCCAGCTCACCACGGGGCCGGGACTCTAACAATGAGCAGTTCTTC,CASSPRGRDSNNEQFF
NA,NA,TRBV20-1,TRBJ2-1,TGCAGTGCTGCACAGGTTTATGAGCAGTTCTTC,CSAAQVYEQFF
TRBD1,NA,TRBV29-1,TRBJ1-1,TGCAGCGTTGGACAGGGAATTATTGATACTGAAGCTTTCTTT,CSVGQGIIDTEAFF
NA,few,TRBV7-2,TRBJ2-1,TGTGCCAGCAGCTCCATGCAGGGGAATGAGCAGTTCTTC,CASSSMQGNEQFF
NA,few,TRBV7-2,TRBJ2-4,TGTGCCAGCAGCTCGGACAGCCAAGGGATTCAGTACTTC,CASSSDSQGIQYF
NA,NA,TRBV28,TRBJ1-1,TGTGCCAGCAGATCTGGGGGGAAACCGAACACTGAAGCTTTCTTT,CASRSGGKPNTEAFF